This is a list of T cell receptor beta chains from one sample in a study of cytomegalovirus exposure and HLA in healthy donors. Using immunoSEQ multiplex PCR, the repertoire was profiled, and TCRdb retains in-frame clones only, with some absent. The sample includes about 150,000 clones, around 80% of them seen just once. Source material: PBMCs. All receptors come from a man between 25 and 39 years old in good health and CMV-seropositive. Both conserved end residues are part of each CDR3. Size is stated for part of the rows, as once, few or many counts, or as a class when the clone is expanded.

abundance,v_gene,j_gene,CDR3aa
-,TRBV28,TRBJ2-7,CASSPTGPYYEQYF
-,TRBV21-1,TRBJ1-2,CASGFTRDRANGYTF
once,TRBV27,TRBJ1-1,CASSLDRGVRGSAFF
-,TRBV6-6,TRBJ1-5,CAGRDRGLIQPQHF
-,TRBV7-2,TRBJ2-7,CASSPSGGEYEQYF
-,TRBV30,TRBJ2-3,CAWSRLAGMADTQYF
-,TRBV5-1,TRBJ2-5,CASSNLAGVGETQYF
-,TRBV6-4,TRBJ2-2,CASSDTRGSGTGELFF
-,TRBV15,TRBJ2-2,CATTRETSLNTGELFF
-,TRBV19,TRBJ1-4,CASSIYSATNEKLFF
-,TRBV21-1,TRBJ1-2,CASSKVGRGWNGYTF
-,TRBV11-2,TRBJ2-7,CASSLDLQAYEQYF
-,TRBV11-2,TRBJ1-4,CASSLVGGQPNEKLFF
-,TRBV11-1,TRBJ2-3,CASSTVGQGLTDTQYF
-,TRBV6-1,TRBJ2-1,CASSVAFARNEQFF
-,TRBV5-8,TRBJ2-3,CASVRGGDTQYF
-,TRBV25-1,TRBJ2-1,CASSAFRGTYNEQFF
-,TRBV7-9,TRBJ2-1,CASSLILVGEQFF
-,TRBV2,TRBJ2-5,CASSKTSGRETQYF
-,TRBV7-6,TRBJ2-7,CASSRNQGHEQYF
-,TRBV2,TRBJ2-7,CASSGDYEQYF
-,TRBV4-1,TRBJ1-6,CASSRNLGGSSPLHF
-,TRBV30,TRBJ1-5,CAWSEGLSGNQPQHF
-,TRBV7-7,TRBJ2-2,CASRPLAGGPGELFF
-,TRBV4-1,TRBJ1-3,CASSQDKRSRTGGFSGNTIYF
-,TRBV19,TRBJ1-5,CASSIRDRAQSNQPQHF
-,TRBV7-9,TRBJ2-3,CASSFSGKGTQYF
-,TRBV4-1,TRBJ2-1,CASSQERNEQFF
-,TRBV27,TRBJ1-1,CASQTGGTEAFF
-,TRBV7-2,TRBJ1-6,CASTQDSFSPLHF
once,TRBV27,TRBJ1-1,CASRPIRQGNTEAFF
-,TRBV5-1,TRBJ2-7,CASSKTGTVAYEQYF
-,TRBV7-9,TRBJ1-1,CSSSSRGSRSGNTEAFF
-,TRBV28,TRBJ2-1,CASSPPLAGGPNEQFF
-,TRBV29-1,TRBJ2-3,CSVQAPGVLDTQYF
once,TRBV5-1,TRBJ1-2,CASSPRERGLNYGYTF
-,TRBV7-2,TRBJ1-1,CASSTQGVNTEAFF
once,TRBV19,TRBJ2-3,CASSKPGLAGKSTDTQYF
-,TRBV28,TRBJ2-1,CASSSPAGGHYNEQFF
-,TRBV6-5,TRBJ2-7,CASKDRAGEQYF
-,TRBV27,TRBJ2-7,CASSSRLESYEQYF
-,TRBV11-2,TRBJ2-7,CASSQGTEQYF
-,TRBV27,TRBJ2-7,CASSSRDSTYEQYF
few,TRBV30,TRBJ1-5,CAWSEGLYSNQPQHF
-,TRBV2,TRBJ2-2,CASSGQGMSGELFF
-,TRBV28,TRBJ1-2,CASTWTGKDGYTF
-,TRBV6-1,TRBJ1-2,CASSVRDGGYGYTF
-,TRBV20-1,TRBJ1-1,CSAHPTGRAFF
once,TRBV11-1,TRBJ2-5,CASSLGTGEETQYF
few,TRBV10-3,TRBJ2-7,CAIRTTGSSYEQYF
-,TRBV12-5,TRBJ2-3,CASGSGQITDTQYF
-,TRBV5-1,TRBJ1-2,CASSVTGGDGYTF
few,TRBV28,TRBJ1-4,CASSLSGINEKLFF
once,TRBV27,TRBJ2-7,CASSHNRLDYEQYF
-,TRBV28,TRBJ2-5,CASSRGGARKETQYF
-,TRBV5-1,TRBJ2-1,CASSPIAGGTHNEQFF
-,TRBV7-2,TRBJ2-7,CASSLLAESYEQYF